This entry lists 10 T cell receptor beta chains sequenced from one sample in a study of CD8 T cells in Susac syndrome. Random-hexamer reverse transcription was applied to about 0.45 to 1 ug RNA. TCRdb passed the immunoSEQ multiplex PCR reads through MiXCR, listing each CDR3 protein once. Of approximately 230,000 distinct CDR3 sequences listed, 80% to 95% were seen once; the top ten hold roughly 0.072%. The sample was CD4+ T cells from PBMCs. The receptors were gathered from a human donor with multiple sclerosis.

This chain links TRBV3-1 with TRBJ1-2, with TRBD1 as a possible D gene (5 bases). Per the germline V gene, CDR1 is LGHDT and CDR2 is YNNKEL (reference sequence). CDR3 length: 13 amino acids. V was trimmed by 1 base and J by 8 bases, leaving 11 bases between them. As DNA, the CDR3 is TGTGCCAGCAGCCAAGGGGGGGATCGGGGCTACACCTTC. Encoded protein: CASSQGGDRGYTF.

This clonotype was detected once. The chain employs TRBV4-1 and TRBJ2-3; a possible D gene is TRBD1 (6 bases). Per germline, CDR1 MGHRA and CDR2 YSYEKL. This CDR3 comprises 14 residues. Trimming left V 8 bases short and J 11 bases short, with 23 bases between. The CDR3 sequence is CASGTGTRVEGQYF. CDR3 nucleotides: TGCGCCAGCGGAACAGGGACACGGGTTGAAGGGCAGTATTTT.

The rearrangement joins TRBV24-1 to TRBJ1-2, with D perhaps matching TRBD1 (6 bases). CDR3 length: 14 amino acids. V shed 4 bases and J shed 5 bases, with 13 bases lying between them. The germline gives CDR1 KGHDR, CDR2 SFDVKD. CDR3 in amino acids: CATSDIGQPYGYTF. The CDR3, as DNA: TGTGCCACCAGTGACATTGGACAGCCTTATGGCTACACCTTC.

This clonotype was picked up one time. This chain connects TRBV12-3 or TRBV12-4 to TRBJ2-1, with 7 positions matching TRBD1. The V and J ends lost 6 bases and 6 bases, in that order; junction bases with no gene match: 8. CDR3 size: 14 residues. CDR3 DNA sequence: TGTGCCAGCAGCCGAGAGACAGGGTCCAATGAGCAGTTCTTC. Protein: CASSRETGSNEQFF.

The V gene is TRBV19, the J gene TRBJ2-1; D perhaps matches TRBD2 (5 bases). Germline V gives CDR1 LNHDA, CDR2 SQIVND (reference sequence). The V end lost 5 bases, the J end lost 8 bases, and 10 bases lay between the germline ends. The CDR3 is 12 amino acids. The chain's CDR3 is CASSPPRDEQFF. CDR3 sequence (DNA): TGTGCCAGTAGTCCGCCGAGGGATGAGCAGTTCTTC.

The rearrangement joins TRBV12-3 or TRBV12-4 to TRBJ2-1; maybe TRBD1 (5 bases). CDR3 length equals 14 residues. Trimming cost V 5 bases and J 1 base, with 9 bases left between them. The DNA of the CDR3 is TGTGCCAGCAGTCACACAGGTTCCTACAATGAGCAGTTCTTC. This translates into CASSHTGSYNEQFF.

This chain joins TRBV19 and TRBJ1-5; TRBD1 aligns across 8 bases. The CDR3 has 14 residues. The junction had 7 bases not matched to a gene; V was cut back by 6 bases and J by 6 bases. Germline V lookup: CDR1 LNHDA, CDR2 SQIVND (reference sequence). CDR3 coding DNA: TGTGCCAGTAGCCGATCAGGGGGCCGTCAGCCCCAGCATTTT. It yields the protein CASSRSGGRQPQHF.

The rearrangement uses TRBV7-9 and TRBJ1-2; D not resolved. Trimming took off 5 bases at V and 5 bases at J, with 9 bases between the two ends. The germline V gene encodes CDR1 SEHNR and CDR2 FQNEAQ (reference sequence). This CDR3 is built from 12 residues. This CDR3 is CASSMTPYGYTF. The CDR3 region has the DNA TGTGCCAGCAGCATGACACCTTATGGCTACACCTTC.

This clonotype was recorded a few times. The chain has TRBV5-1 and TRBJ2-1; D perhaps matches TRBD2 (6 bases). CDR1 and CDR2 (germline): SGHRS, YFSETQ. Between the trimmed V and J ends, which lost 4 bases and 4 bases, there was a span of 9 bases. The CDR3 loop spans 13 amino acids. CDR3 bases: TGCGCCAGCAGCGTCGGGACTTACAATGAGCAGTTCTTC. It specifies CASSVGTYNEQFF.

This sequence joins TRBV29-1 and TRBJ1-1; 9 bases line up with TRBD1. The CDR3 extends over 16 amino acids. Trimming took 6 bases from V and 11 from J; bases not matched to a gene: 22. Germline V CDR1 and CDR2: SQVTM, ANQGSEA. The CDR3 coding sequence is TGCAGCGTCCGGGGGCCCCTACAGGGGGCGGCGGGGGTGGCTTTCTTT. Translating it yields CSVRGPLQGAAGVAFF.